Shown below are 5 T cell receptor beta chains from a single sample sequenced in a study of PD-1 blockade in classical Hodgkin lymphoma. In every patient, relapse followed autologous stem cell transplantation, while exposure to brentuximab vedotin differed. The protocol was immunoSEQ multiplex PCR, while the TCRdb copy is restricted to in-frame clones and leaves out a portion. The table includes tens of thousands of clones, approximately 89% detected once. Sample: peripheral blood mononuclear cells (PBMCs), taken before the second cycle of nivolumab. The receptors come from a human donor with classical Hodgkin lymphoma.

The chain uses TRBV9 and TRBJ2-1, with 10 positions matching TRBD2. In germline, CDR1 is SGDLS, CDR2 YYNGEE. The V segment lost 4 bases and the J segment 4 bases; nucleotides outside the gene matches: 5. The CDR3 length is 15 residues. The CDR3 region is CASSPSGSPYNEQFF. In DNA, the CDR3 is TGTGCCAGCAGCCCTAGCGGGAGCCCTTACAATGAGCAGTTCTTC. Full variable domain (missing parts from reference TRBV9 and TRBJ2-1): DSGVTQTPKHLITATGQRVTLRCSPRSGDLSVYWYQQSLDQGLQFLIQYYNGEERAKGNILERFSAQQFPDLHSELNLSSLELGDSALYFCASSPSGSPYNEQFFGPGTRLTVL.

The gene calls are TRBV4-1 and TRBJ2-4; D not certain. The CDR3 consists of 14 residues. CDR1 is MGHRA, CDR2 YSYEKL, per germline. Trimming removed 3 bases at V and 3 bases at J, with 9 bases between. The CDR3 region is CASSHPWGKNIQYF. As DNA, the CDR3 is TGCGCCAGCAGCCACCCATGGGGCAAAAACATTCAGTACTTC.

Within the sample, this clone is medium-sized. The V call is TRBV10-2, the J call TRBJ2-1; 8 nucleotides match TRBD2. With V trimmed by 0 bases and J by 8 bases, 9 bases remained unmatched. The CDR3 covers 16 residues. The germline V gene has CDR1 WSHSY and CDR2 SAAADI. The CDR3 is CASSESPSGSYDEQFF. The CDR3 nucleotides read TGCGCCAGCAGTGAGTCACCCAGCGGGAGTTACGATGAGCAGTTCTTC.

The J gene is TRBJ2-1, the V gene TRBV2; tentatively, D is TRBD2 (7 bases). Trimming left V 4 bases short and J 9 bases short, with 13 bases between. The CDR3 runs 13 residues. Germline assignment: CDR1 SNHLY and CDR2 FYNNEI. CDR3 in amino acids: CASSGLGGGEQFF. In nucleotides, the CDR3 is TGTGCCAGCAGTGGGCTAGGGGGGGGTGAGCAGTTCTTC.

The CDR3 is CASSLAPPTASEQFF. In DNA form, the CDR3 reads TGTGCCAGCAGCTTAGCCCCTCCGACAGCTAGTGAGCAGTTCTTC. The rearrangement links TRBV7-6 to TRBJ2-1; possibly TRBD1 for D (5 bases). The CDR3 is made up of 15 amino acids. The germline V gene has CDR1 SGHVS and CDR2 FNYEAQ. The V end lost 0 bases, the J end lost 9 bases, and 15 bases lay between the germline ends.